The T cell receptor beta chain described here comes from a study of regulatory T cells in long-lasting Graves disease. Overall study context: Disease was considered persistent Graves' disease after over 5 years of antithyroid drugs (with positive TSH receptor antibodies).

This clonotype was detected many times. What it binds is unknown. This CDR3 comprises 14 residues. Germline V gene lookup returns CDR1 MDHEN and CDR2 SYDVKM. Between the trimmed V and J ends, which lost 5 bases and 4 bases, there was a span of 11 bases. Notes on the study in general: Those with persistent Graves' had less TCR diversity than newly diagnosed patients.

Time point described: persistent/refractory GD, antithyroid drugs over 5 years with positive TRAb. Isolated PBMC RNA provided the starting material for the TCR library. Patients came from an endocrinology department in Xi'an, China. Construction of the TCR beta libraries employed iRepertoire HTBI primers in conjunction with Arm-PCR of CDR3 regions. TCRdb re-called the multiplex PCR reads with MiXCR, one entry per CDR3 protein. The table includes around 450,000 distinct CDR3 sequences, around a fifth detected once. This TCR came from a female donor with Graves disease. The chain links TRBV28 to TRBJ1-4, with D perhaps TRBD1 (5 bases). The material sequenced was peripheral blood mononuclear cells (PBMCs), taken when the disease was refractory, from a patient treated with antithyroid drugs. Here the CDR3 reads CASSVGRYNEKLFF. CDR3 in DNA: TGTGCCAGCAGTGTGGGACGGTATAATGAAAAACTGTTTTTT.